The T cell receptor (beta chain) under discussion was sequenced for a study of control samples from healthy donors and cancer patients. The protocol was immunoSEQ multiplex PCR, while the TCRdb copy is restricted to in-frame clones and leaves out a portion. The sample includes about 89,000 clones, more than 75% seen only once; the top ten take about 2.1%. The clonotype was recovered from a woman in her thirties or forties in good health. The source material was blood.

The CDR3 loop reads CASSYGQGLGETQYF. DNA for the CDR3: TGTGCCAGCAGTTACGGACAGGGCCTCGGGGAGACCCAGTACTTC. The chain employs TRBV6-2 or TRBV6-3 and TRBJ2-5, with 8 bases aligning to TRBD1. Germline CDR1 MNHEY, CDR2 SVGEGT. Germline trimming cut 2 bases from V and 5 bases from J; bases unmatched to any gene: 7. The CDR3 totals 15 residues.